These 25 T cell receptor beta chains were all obtained from the same sample, sequenced in a study of T cells after yellow fever vaccination. TCRdb reanalysed the 5' RACE reads using MiXCR and keeps one entry per CDR3 protein. The sample shows 510,000 or so distinct CDR3 sequences, about 19% of them seen only once. The source material was PBMCs, sampled 15 days after the yellow fever booster vaccination. These receptors were collected from a man aged 30 to 45 who received the YFV17D yellow fever vaccine.

V gene TRBV5-1 combines with J gene TRBJ1-1; D unresolved. CDR1 is SGHRS, CDR2 YFSETQ, per germline. V lost 2 bases and J lost 2, with 13 bases in between. This CDR3 has 15 amino acids. CDR3 bases: TGCGCCAGCAGCTTCCAGAAGACGGGTAACACTGAAGCTTTCTTT. It is translated as CASSFQKTGNTEAFF.

CDR3 sequence reads: CASSPWASGTSDTQYF. The CDR3 coding sequence is TGTGCCAGCTCACCGTGGGCTAGCGGGACGTCGGATACGCAGTATTTT. The genes are TRBV18 and TRBJ2-3, with 9 bases aligning to TRBD2. This CDR3 has 16 amino acids. V shed 3 bases, J shed 6 bases, and the junction held 10 bases outside the gene matches. Germline V lookup: CDR1 KGHSH, CDR2 LQKENI.

By share, this clonotype counts as medium-sized. V and J are TRBV5-5 and TRBJ1-1; the D is unclear. The CDR3 is 11 amino acids. Germline values: CDR1 SGHKS, CDR2 YYEKEE (reference sequence). With 1 base removed from V and 7 bases from J, the gap between germline ends came to 5 bases. Written as DNA, the CDR3 is TGTGCCAGCAGCTTGCCGGGTGAAGCTTTCTTT. Its translation is CASSLPGEAFF.

Here the CDR3 reads CASSYSAAANTGELFF. In DNA form, the CDR3 reads TGTGCCAGCAGTTACTCGGCTGCGGCGAACACCGGGGAGCTGTTTTTT. V is TRBV6-5 and J is TRBJ2-2; D is unresolved. CDR3 length: 16 residues. Germline V CDR1 and CDR2: MNHEY, SVGAGI. V was trimmed by 0 bases and J by 0 bases, leaving 8 bases between them.

This clonotype was recorded a few times. The V call is TRBV27, the J call TRBJ2-1; a weak D match, TRBD1 (5 bases). The germline V gene has CDR1 MNHEY and CDR2 SMNVEV (reference sequence). The CDR3 is made up of 16 amino acids. The ends were cut back, 5 bases at V and 0 bases at J, with 14 bases in the middle. The CDR3 here is CASSPDMMSSYNEQFF. CDR3 in DNA: TGTGCCAGCAGTCCGGACATGATGAGCTCCTACAATGAGCAGTTCTTC.

This clonotype was seen more than once but under ten times. The CDR3 nucleotides are TGTGCCAGCAGTACCCCCCCGGGGGGGGGAGCTAACGAGCAGTACTTC. As protein: CASSTPPGGGANEQYF. V is TRBV12-3 or TRBV12-4 and J is TRBJ2-7; 8 bases are a match to TRBD2. V shed 5 bases and J 5 bases; nucleotides not matched to a gene: 14. This CDR3 has 16 amino acids.

In this sample, this clonotype turned up many times. The rearrangement uses TRBV6-1 and TRBJ2-7; 14 bases match TRBD2. Per the germline V gene, CDR1 is MNHNS and CDR2 is SASEGT. The trim removed 6 bases at V and 4 bases at J, leaving 14 bases unmatched. The CDR3 contains 18 residues. The CDR3 reads CASSPRLAGGPQGYEQYF. As DNA, the CDR3 is TGTGCCAGCAGCCCGCGACTAGCGGGAGGGCCCCAAGGTTACGAGCAGTACTTC.

In its sample, this clonotype was seen a few times. This rearrangement joins TRBV4-3 to TRBJ2-2, with a tentative D call TRBD2 (6 bases). V was cut by 6 bases and J by 3 bases, with 17 bases left in between. CDR3 length equals 16 residues. Germline V CDR1 and CDR2: LGHNA, YSLEER. CDR3 loop: CASSLYGERDTGELFF. CDR3 coding DNA: TGCGCCAGCAGTCTTTACGGGGAGCGGGACACCGGGGAGCTGTTTTTT.

A few counts support this clonotype. The chain is built from TRBV20-1 and TRBJ2-1; 11 nucleotides align to TRBD1. The V gene end was trimmed by 6 bases and the J gene end by 7 bases; junction bases not matched to a gene: 5. CDR1 and CDR2 (germline): DFQATT, SNEGSKA (reference sequence). The CDR3 is 13 amino acids. The CDR3 DNA reads as TGCAGTGCAGAGGGACAGGGGGTGAATGAGCAGTTCTTC. It is translated as CSAEGQGVNEQFF.

The chain uses TRBV5-1 and TRBJ2-5; a possible D gene is TRBD1 (5 bases). Germline V gene lookup returns CDR1 SGHRS and CDR2 YFSETQ. This CDR3 contains 12 residues. V was trimmed by 3 bases and J by 5 bases, leaving 8 bases between them. CDR3: CASSWKGETQYF. The CDR3 DNA reads as TGCGCCAGCAGCTGGAAGGGGGAGACCCAGTACTTC.

This clonotype was observed a handful of times. This chain connects TRBV7-6 to TRBJ2-5; D is unclear. V was trimmed by 5 bases and J by 5 bases, leaving 18 bases between them. Germline V gene data show CDR1 as SGHVS and CDR2 as FNYEAQ. This CDR3 is 15 amino acids long. The CDR3 is CASSHLEGIWETQYF. In nucleotides, the CDR3 is TGTGCCAGCAGCCACTTAGAAGGGATTTGGGAGACCCAGTACTTC.

There are a few counts of this clonotype. V is TRBV5-4 and J is TRBJ2-5; TRBD2 aligns across 11 bases. V trimming: 3 bases; J trimming: 0 bases; junction bases outside the gene matches: 4. Germline V gene lookup returns CDR1 SGHNT and CDR2 YYREEE (reference sequence). This CDR3 region has 16 residues. The CDR3 reads CASSSGLAAYQETQYF. In DNA form, the CDR3 reads TGTGCCAGCAGCTCGGGACTAGCGGCATACCAAGAGACCCAGTACTTC.

The chain combines TRBV7-3 with TRBJ2-3; no reliable D call. This CDR3 is built from 15 residues. The V gene's germline CDR1 is SGHTA and CDR2 FQGTGA. Between the trimmed V and J ends, which lost 5 bases and 0 bases, there was a span of 12 bases. The CDR3 coding sequence is TGTGCCAGCAGCCCAAGTATTGGCAGCACAGATACGCAGTATTTT. The encoded protein is CASSPSIGSTDTQYF.

This sequence joins TRBV7-6 and TRBJ2-1, with D tentatively TRBD1 (6 bases). CDR1 and CDR2 from the germline V gene are SGHVS and FNYEAQ. The CDR3 contains 13 residues. V was cut by 5 bases and J by 10 bases, with 15 bases left in between. The CDR3 coding sequence is TGTGCCAGCAGCCCAGGGGAGCCCAGCGAGCAGTTCTTC. Translation gives CASSPGEPSEQFF.

This clonotype has only a few counts. The genes are TRBV9 and TRBJ2-1, with 9 nucleotides matching TRBD2. CDR1 and CDR2 (germline): SGDLS, YYNGEE. CDR3 length: 16 amino acids. J lost 10 bases, V lost 7 bases, and 18 bases had no gene match. The CDR3 nucleotides read TGTGCCAGCTCTCAAGGTGGGGCGGGAGGGGGTTTGGAGCAGTTCTTC. This sequence encodes CASSQGGAGGGLEQFF.

This clonotype was seen a few times. This sequence joins TRBV20-1 and TRBJ2-7; 8 bases agree with TRBD2. CDR3 length: 15 residues. Looked up from germline, CDR1 is DFQATT and CDR2 is SNEGSKA (reference sequence). V lost 1 base and J lost 4; bases outside the gene matches: 9. DNA of the CDR3: TGCAGTGCTAGAGGGTTAGCGGGGTTTGTTTACGAGCAGTACTTC. This gives the protein CSARGLAGFVYEQYF.

The chain is built from TRBV5-1 and TRBJ2-5; D is tentatively TRBD1 or TRBD2 (5 bases each). Between the trimmed V and J ends, which lost 4 bases and 4 bases, there was a span of 17 bases. In germline, CDR1 is SGHRS, CDR2 YFSETQ. The CDR3 consists of 15 residues. The CDR3 region has the DNA TGCGCCAGCAGCCCCCGAAGCGGACACGGAGAGACCCAGTACTTC. Protein: CASSPRSGHGETQYF.

This clonotype turned up a few times. This sequence joins TRBV5-5 and TRBJ1-6; no clear D. The ends were cut back, 7 bases at V and 0 bases at J, with 11 bases in the middle. Germline V gives CDR1 SGHKS, CDR2 YYEKEE (reference sequence). The CDR3 runs to 15 residues. Written as DNA, the CDR3 is TGTGCCAGCCACCTACAAAGCTCCTATAATTCACCCCTCCACTTT. Translation: CASHLQSSYNSPLHF. The variable domain in full, with the rest retrieved from reference TRBV5-5 and TRBJ1-6, is DAGVTQSPTHLIKTRGQQVTLRCSPISGHKSVSWYQQVLGQGPQFIFQYYEKEERGRGNFPDRFSARQFPNYSSELNVNALLLGDSALYLCASHLQSSYNSPLHFGNGTRLTVT.

The J gene is TRBJ2-7, the V gene TRBV11-2, with D uncertain. V was shortened by 5 bases and J by 2 bases, with 16 bases between the two germline ends. The length of the CDR3 is 15 residues. In germline, CDR1 is SGHAT, CDR2 FQNNGV. The DNA of the CDR3 is TGTGCCAGCAGCCTCGGATTGCCGGGCCCCTACGAGCAGTACTTC. Translation: CASSLGLPGPYEQYF.

V is TRBV28 and J is TRBJ2-1, with TRBD2 matching over 7 bases. CDR1 is MDHEN and CDR2 is SYDVKM in the germline V gene. The CDR3 contains 16 residues. The ends lost 3 bases at V and 4 bases at J; junction bases unmatched: 9. This CDR3 is CASSLRPSGLYNEQFF. The CDR3 DNA follows: TGTGCCAGCAGTTTGCGTCCTAGCGGCTTATACAATGAGCAGTTCTTC. Using reference TRBV28 and TRBJ2-1 for the parts outside the CDR3, the full variable domain is DVKVTQSSRYLVKRTGEKVFLECVQDMDHENMFWYRQDPGLGLRLIYFSYDVKMKEKGDIPEGYSVSREKKERFSLILESASTNQTSMYLCASSLRPSGLYNEQFFGPGTRLTVL.

V and J are TRBV2 and TRBJ2-1; TRBD2 is a possible D gene (6 bases). This CDR3 is built from 15 residues. In germline, CDR1 is SNHLY, CDR2 FYNNEI. Trimming removed 5 bases from V and 2 bases from J, with 13 bases in between. CDR3 in amino acids: CASSRASVTYNEQFF. The CDR3 DNA follows: TGTGCCAGCAGTCGGGCTAGCGTTACCTACAATGAGCAGTTCTTC.

The chain is built from TRBV5-5 and TRBJ2-3, with TRBD1 matching over 10 bases. Germline trimming cut 0 bases from V and 3 bases from J; bases unmatched to any gene: 4. Germline V gives CDR1 SGHKS, CDR2 YYEKEE (reference sequence). This CDR3 has 16 amino acids. The CDR3 nucleotides are TGTGCCAGCAGCTTGGCCGGGACAGGGGCGACAGATACGCAGTATTTT. Translation gives CASSLAGTGATDTQYF.

This clonotype was detected ten times or more. This chain joins TRBV10-3 and TRBJ2-4, with D possibly matching TRBD2 (5 bases). The CDR3 extends over 12 amino acids. The V gene's germline CDR1 is ENHRY and CDR2 SYGVKD. Between the trimmed V and J ends, which lost 4 bases and 6 bases, there was a span of 7 bases. The chain's CDR3 is CAISGTGNIQYF. The CDR3 nucleotides read TGTGCCATCAGTGGGACTGGAAACATTCAGTACTTC.

There are many counts of this clonotype. The gene calls are TRBV4-2 and TRBJ2-7, with 7 bases lining up with TRBD2. The germline gives CDR1 LGHNA, CDR2 YNFKEQ. J gave up 1 base and V 1 base, and 10 bases lay outside the gene matches. The CDR3 length is 17 residues. The CDR3 nucleotides read TGTGCCAGCAGCCAAGGTTCCGGGACTACTGGGTCCTACGAGCAGTACTTC. As protein: CASSQGSGTTGSYEQYF.

The rearrangement joins TRBV7-2 to TRBJ2-1; the D call may be TRBD1 or TRBD2 (5 bases each). There are 15 residues in the CDR3. Trimming took off 0 bases at V and 6 bases at J, with 12 bases between the two ends. The germline V gene has CDR1 SGHTA and CDR2 FQGNSA. The CDR3 loop is CASSLAWDRSNEQFF. DNA of the CDR3: TGTGCCAGCAGCTTAGCGTGGGACCGGAGCAATGAGCAGTTCTTC.